This entry lists 21 T cell receptor beta chains sequenced from one sample in a study of CD8 T cells in Susac syndrome. Reverse transcription of about 0.45 to 1 ug RNA was carried out with random hexamers. TCRdb processed the immunoSEQ multiplex PCR reads anew with MiXCR; each CDR3 protein has one entry. The sample yields some 190,000 distinct CDR3 sequences, 95% seen once. Sequences were obtained from CD4+ T cells from PBMCs. The receptors originated from a human donor with multiple sclerosis.

The chain uses TRBV27 and TRBJ1-1; a possible D gene is TRBD1 (5 bases). This CDR3 region has 15 residues. V lost 2 bases and J lost 1, with 11 bases in between. CDR1 and CDR2 (germline): MNHEY, SMNVEV (reference sequence). This CDR3 is CASSLIGTANTEAFF. The CDR3 DNA reads as TGTGCCAGCAGTTTAATCGGGACCGCGAACACTGAAGCTTTCTTT.

The rearrangement uses TRBV19 and TRBJ2-2; D not certain. The ends were cut back, 5 bases at V and 5 bases at J, with 6 bases in the middle. Germline V gene data show CDR1 as LNHDA and CDR2 as SQIVND (reference sequence). The CDR3 extends over 12 amino acids. The CDR3 here is CASSVTTGELFF. The CDR3 nucleotides are TGTGCCAGTAGTGTAACTACCGGGGAGCTGTTTTTT.

The CDR3 is CSARRDKNTEAFF. CDR3 in DNA: TGCAGCGCCCGGCGGGATAAGAACACTGAAGCTTTCTTT. V usage is TRBV29-1 and J usage is TRBJ1-1, with no clear D. Germline values: CDR1 SQVTM, CDR2 ANQGSEA. The CDR3 contains 13 residues. The V gene lost 7 bases and the J gene lost 1 base, with 13 bases spanning the gap.

This rearrangement joins TRBV5-4 to TRBJ2-5, with 9 bases that match TRBD1. Germline V gene sequence: CDR1 SGHNT, CDR2 YYREEE (reference sequence). V trimming: 1 base; J trimming: 4 bases; junction bases outside the gene matches: 8. The CDR3 runs to 16 residues. CDR3 nucleotide sequence: TGTGCCAGCAGCTTGCCGGGACAGGGTGAACGAGAGACCCAGTACTTC. Amino acids: CASSLPGQGERETQYF.

This rearrangement joins TRBV30 to TRBJ1-6, with 8 bases matching TRBD1. The V segment lost 2 bases and the J segment 0 bases; nucleotides outside the gene matches: 3. The CDR3 loop spans 16 amino acids. Germline-derived CDR1 and CDR2 are GTSNPN and SVGIG (reference sequence). The CDR3 region is CAWSPDRGSYNSPLHF. For the CDR3, the DNA is TGTGCCTGGAGTCCCGACAGGGGCTCCTATAATTCACCCCTCCACTTT. Complete variable domain (other parts from reference TRBV30 and TRBJ1-6): SQTIHQWPATLVQPVGSPLSLECTVEGTSNPNLYWYRQAAGRGLQLLFYSVGIGQISSEVPQNLSASRPQDRQFILSSKKLLLSDSGFYLCAWSPDRGSYNSPLHFGNGTRLTVT.

This clonotype appeared once. The chain combines TRBV13 with TRBJ2-5, with 7 bases lining up with TRBD1. The CDR3 is 18 amino acids. Germline loops: CDR1 PRHDT, CDR2 FYEKMQ (reference sequence). Germline trimming cut 5 bases from V and 4 bases from J; bases unmatched to any gene: 19. CDR3 nucleotide sequence: TGTGCCAGCAGCAATCGCAGATTCGACAGGGTTAGTGGAGAGACCCAGTACTTC. This translates into CASSNRRFDRVSGETQYF.

This clonotype was seen once. V usage is TRBV4-3 and J usage is TRBJ2-7, with 9 nucleotides matching TRBD2. The CDR3 has 16 amino acids. V lost 0 bases to trimming and J lost 2 bases; unmatched junction nucleotides: 5. CDR1 and CDR2 from the germline V gene are LGHNA and YSLEER. The CDR3 region is CASSQDGIAGAYEQYF. Here the CDR3 DNA reads TGCGCCAGCAGCCAAGACGGAATAGCGGGGGCCTACGAGCAGTACTTC.

The chain uses TRBV28 and TRBJ2-7; 10 bases map to TRBD2. J lost 4 bases, V lost 7 bases, and 7 bases had no gene match. Germline CDR1 reads MDHEN; CDR2 reads SYDVKM. The CDR3 is 14 residues long. This CDR3 reads CASNTGLAKYEQYF. The CDR3 bases are TGTGCCAGCAATACGGGACTAGCGAAATACGAGCAGTACTTC.

CDR3 loop: CASSDRTGVNQPQHF. CDR3 sequence (DNA): TGTGCCAGCAGTGATAGGACAGGGGTAAATCAGCCCCAGCATTTT. This sequence joins TRBV2 and TRBJ1-5; 9 nucleotides match TRBD1. CDR1 SNHLY and CDR2 FYNNEI come from the germline V gene. Germline trimming cut 3 bases from V and 4 bases from J; bases unmatched to any gene: 4. The CDR3 runs to 15 residues. The full variable domain, rest sourced from reference TRBV2 and TRBJ1-5, is EPEVTQTPSHQVTQMGQEVILRCVPISNHLYFYWYRQILGQKVEFLVSFYNNEISEKSEIFDDQFSVERPDGSNFTLKIRSTKLEDSAMYFCASSDRTGVNQPQHFGDGTRLSIL.

DNA for the CDR3: TGCAGTGCTAGAGCCCTCACGGGACTAGCGGGGGGGAGCTCCTACAATGAGCAGTTCTTC. It translates to CSARALTGLAGGSSYNEQFF. The V call is TRBV20-1, the J call TRBJ2-1, with 16 bases that match TRBD2. The CDR3 totals 20 residues. The V segment lost 1 base and the J segment 0 bases; nucleotides outside the gene matches: 9. Germline V CDR1 and CDR2: DFQATT, SNEGSKA (reference sequence).

The rearrangement uses TRBV7-9 and TRBJ2-7; the D gene is possibly TRBD1 (5 bases). The V end lost 3 bases, the J end lost 5 bases, and 5 bases lay between the germline ends. CDR1 and CDR2 (germline): SEHNR, FQNEAQ (reference sequence). The CDR3 is 11 amino acids. The DNA for the CDR3 is TGTGCCAGCAGCTTCAGGGACGAGCAGTACTTC. Its protein product is CASSFRDEQYF.

This sequence joins TRBV29-1 and TRBJ2-1; 9 bases align to TRBD1. V lost 5 bases to trimming and J lost 6 bases; unmatched junction nucleotides: 11. This CDR3 is built from 15 residues. The germline V gene encodes CDR1 SQVTM and CDR2 ANQGSEA. The CDR3 region has the DNA TGCAGCGTTACCGGGACAGGGAAAGGGATCAATGAGCAGTTCTTC. It encodes CSVTGTGKGINEQFF.

J is TRBJ2-4 and V is TRBV30; 7 bases agree with TRBD2. The germline V gene has CDR1 GTSNPN and CDR2 SVGIG (reference sequence). This CDR3 has 14 amino acids. The V segment lost 3 bases and the J segment 6 bases; nucleotides outside the gene matches: 8. CDR3 nucleotide sequence: TGTGCCTGGAGCCTCCTGAGCGGGGCAAACATTCAGTACTTC. Its translation: CAWSLLSGANIQYF.

The V gene is TRBV18, the J gene TRBJ1-6; D unresolved. This CDR3 contains 16 residues. V lost 5 bases, J lost 7 bases, and 18 bases lay in between. Germline CDR1 reads KGHSH; CDR2 reads LQKENI. This CDR3 is CASSSLPGTPNSPLHF. In DNA, the CDR3 is TGTGCCAGCTCATCGCTACCAGGAACGCCGAATTCACCCCTCCACTTT.

The rearrangement uses TRBV2 and TRBJ2-7; D possibly uses TRBD1 or TRBD2 (5 bases each). Trimming stripped 8 bases from V and 1 base from J, with 12 bases between. This CDR3 is built from 13 residues. In germline, CDR1 is SNHLY, CDR2 FYNNEI. The CDR3 here is CASFRDPSYEQYF. As DNA, the CDR3 is TGTGCCAGCTTTCGGGACCCTTCCTACGAGCAGTACTTC.

This chain links TRBV30 with TRBJ2-1, with 12 bases identical to TRBD2. Germline CDR1 and CDR2: GTSNPN and SVGIG (reference sequence). V lost 2 bases to trimming and J lost 4 bases; unmatched junction nucleotides: 15. The CDR3 contains 19 residues. CDR3 sequence: CAWSLALLAGGRGYNEQFF. The CDR3, as DNA: TGTGCCTGGAGTCTAGCCCTCCTAGCGGGGGGGCGTGGATACAATGAGCAGTTCTTC. The whole variable domain, filled in from reference TRBV30 and TRBJ2-1, reads SQTIHQWPATLVQPVGSPLSLECTVEGTSNPNLYWYRQAAGRGLQLLFYSVGIGQISSEVPQNLSASRPQDRQFILSSKKLLLSDSGFYLCAWSLALLAGGRGYNEQFFGPGTRLTVL.

The chain recombines TRBV7-8 with TRBJ1-2; D is undetermined. CDR3 length: 14 residues. CDR1 and CDR2 (germline): SGHVS, FQNEAQ. Trimming took off 3 bases at V and 8 bases at J, with 16 bases between the two ends. The CDR3 region has the DNA TGTGCCAGCAGCTTGGCGGGCCTCGACTTCGGCTACACCTTC. This translates into CASSLAGLDFGYTF.

The J gene is TRBJ2-2, the V gene TRBV30; TRBD1 matches 8 bases. V dropped 4 bases and J dropped 1; count of bases not matched to a gene: 2. The CDR3 extends over 14 amino acids. From germline, CDR1 is GTSNPN and CDR2 SVGIG (reference sequence). This CDR3 reads CAWKQGVNTGELFF. The CDR3 nucleotides read TGTGCCTGGAAACAGGGGGTGAACACCGGGGAGCTGTTTTTT.

The chain joins TRBV5-4 to TRBJ2-5, with TRBD1 as a possible D gene (6 bases). Deletions cut 3 bases from V and 3 bases from J, with 15 bases between. The germline gives CDR1 SGHNT, CDR2 YYREEE (reference sequence). CDR3 length: 15 amino acids. CDR3 protein: CASSSATGTKETQYF. In DNA form, the CDR3 reads TGTGCCAGCAGCTCGGCGACCGGGACAAAAGAGACCCAGTACTTC.

The rearrangement links TRBV29-1 to TRBJ2-3; the D is unclear. Trimming stripped 7 bases from V and 5 bases from J, with 19 bases between. Germline V gene sequence: CDR1 SQVTM, CDR2 ANQGSEA. The CDR3 runs to 14 residues. Written as DNA, the CDR3 is TGCAGCGCCCTCCGCGCGGCGTCAGTAGATACGCAGTATTTT. Protein product: CSALRAASVDTQYF.

The V gene is TRBV12-3 or TRBV12-4, the J gene TRBJ1-2; D call uncertain. The V end was cut by 3 bases, the J end by 8 bases, with 13 bases between. The CDR3 is 13 residues long. The CDR3 sequence: CASSFGGSGGYTF. CDR3 sequence (DNA): TGTGCCAGCAGTTTTGGAGGCTCCGGGGGCTACACCTTC.